Below, 27 T cell receptor beta chains from the same sample are listed, as sequenced in a study of cytotoxic CD8 clonotypes in ibrutinib-treated CLL. Some clones are missing from TCRdb's copy, which holds only in-frame ones; the method was immunoSEQ multiplex PCR. The sample holds some 200,000 clones; just under 80% are singletons and the top ten take about an eighth. The sample in question was PBMCs, obtained after 12 months of ibrutinib treatment. These receptors were obtained from a human donor with chronic lymphocytic leukemia.

This chain connects TRBV10-3 to TRBJ2-7; TRBD2 agrees at 10 bases. CDR1 is ENHRY and CDR2 is SYGVKD in the germline V gene. This CDR3 has 13 amino acids. Losses at the gene ends were 7 bases for V and 4 bases for J; bases not matched to a gene: 4. The CDR3 coding sequence is TGTGCCATCATGATAGCGGGGGGTTACGAGCAGTACTTC. Translating gives CAIMIAGGYEQYF.

The J gene is TRBJ2-2, the V gene TRBV5-4, with TRBD1 as a possible D gene (6 bases). In germline, CDR1 is SGHNT, CDR2 YYREEE (reference sequence). Trimming took off 10 bases at V and 4 bases at J, with 14 bases between the two ends. The CDR3 is 13 amino acids. The CDR3 DNA follows: TGTGCCGGGCACCGGACAGTCACCGGGGAGCTGTTTTTT. Translating it yields CAGHRTVTGELFF.

This chain uses TRBV5-1 with TRBJ2-2; 8 positions match TRBD2. Germline V gene sequence: CDR1 SGHRS, CDR2 YFSETQ. CDR3 length: 16 residues. V gave up 4 bases and J gave up 1 base; unmatched junction bases: 6. CDR3 DNA: TGCGCCAGCAGCCCCCTAGCGGGTATGAACACCGGGGAGCTGTTTTTT. It codes for CASSPLAGMNTGELFF.

The V gene is TRBV28, the J gene TRBJ2-7; possibly TRBD1 for D (5 bases). Germline CDR1 reads MDHEN; CDR2 reads SYDVKM. V gave up 5 bases and J gave up 2 bases, with 19 bases separating them. This CDR3 region has 16 residues. CDR3 in DNA: TGTGCCAGCAGTAGGGTCTGGGTCGACAGAACCTACGAGCAGTACTTC. Translation: CASSRVWVDRTYEQYF. Filled out from reference TRBV28 and TRBJ2-7, the complete variable domain reads DVKVTQSSRYLVKRTGEKVFLECVQDMDHENMFWYRQDPGLGLRLIYFSYDVKMKEKGDIPEGYSVSREKKERFSLILESASTNQTSMYLCASSRVWVDRTYEQYFGPGTRLTVT.

The genes are TRBV10-3 and TRBJ2-3, with D tentatively TRBD1 (6 bases). Trimming took 7 bases from V and 0 from J, leaving 8 bases between them. The CDR3 is 13 amino acids. Germline CDR1 and CDR2: ENHRY and SYGVKD. The CDR3 DNA reads TGTGCCATCACTACAGGGAGCACAGATACGCAGTATTTT. Translation: CAITTGSTDTQYF.

This chain connects TRBV6-5 to TRBJ2-3; D possibly corresponds to TRBD2 (6 bases). This CDR3 region has 16 residues. Germline assignment: CDR1 MNHEY and CDR2 SVGAGI. The V and J ends lost 0 bases and 1 base respectively, with 11 bases between them. The CDR3 sequence: CASSYSAGLGTDTQYF. In DNA form, the CDR3 reads TGTGCCAGCAGTTACTCTGCGGGGTTGGGCACAGATACGCAGTATTTT.

With regard to this clone: The junction does not match germline at one end; this may be a read error. The rearrangement links TRBV7-7 to TRBJ2-7, with 8 bases aligning to TRBD1. This CDR3 spans 15 amino acids. Germline V gene lookup returns CDR1 SSHAT and CDR2 FNYEAQ (reference sequence). The CDR3 loop reads CASSLAQGQDYEQYF. The CDR3 bases are TGTGCTAGCAGCTTAGCCCAGGGACAGGACTACGAGCAGTACTTC.

The J gene is TRBJ1-5, the V gene TRBV19; TRBD1 aligns across 7 bases. The junction had 5 bases not matched to a gene; V was cut back by 2 bases and J by 1 base. Germline V gives CDR1 LNHDA, CDR2 SQIVND (reference sequence). The CDR3 sequence is 16 residues long. CDR3 in amino acids: CASSILAGQSNQPQHF. In nucleotides, the CDR3 is TGTGCCAGTAGTATACTCGCGGGACAGAGCAATCAGCCCCAGCATTTT.

The chain links TRBV10-2 to TRBJ2-7; TRBD1 matches 9 bases. The germline CDR1 and CDR2 sequences are WSHSY and SAAADI. Unmatched junction bases numbered 13, after V lost 8 bases and J lost 5 bases. The CDR3 extends over 15 amino acids. The CDR3 sequence is CASGETGGAFNEQYF. DNA of the CDR3: TGCGCCAGCGGAGAAACAGGGGGCGCATTTAACGAGCAGTACTTC.

The chain recombines TRBV4-2 with TRBJ2-1; 14 bases map to TRBD2. Unmatched junction bases numbered 5, after V lost 4 bases and J lost 9 bases. In germline, CDR1 is LGHNA, CDR2 YNFKEQ. The CDR3 totals 15 residues. Here the CDR3 DNA reads TGTGCCAGCAGCCCTGGGACTAGCGGGAGACTTGAGCAGTTCTTC. As protein: CASSPGTSGRLEQFF.

This clone was seen only once. The CDR3 coding sequence is TGTGCCAGCAGTGTCGCAACCTACTCTGGAAACACCATATATTTT. Its protein is CASSVATYSGNTIYF. The chain joins TRBV25-1 to TRBJ1-3; no reliable D call. In germline, CDR1 is MGHDK, CDR2 SYGVNS. Between the trimmed V and J ends, which lost 4 bases and 0 bases, there was a span of 10 bases. This CDR3 contains 15 residues.

The chain uses TRBV10-3 and TRBJ2-7; no clear D gene. Per the germline V gene, CDR1 is ENHRY and CDR2 is SYGVKD. CDR3 size: 11 residues. Trimming took off 4 bases at V and 3 bases at J, with 4 bases between the two ends. CDR3 coding DNA: TGTGCCATCAGTGCCGGCTACGAGCAGTACTTC. It translates to CAISAGYEQYF.

This clone was counted once. The rearrangement links TRBV6-1 to TRBJ1-1, with D perhaps TRBD1 (6 bases). Germline V gene data show CDR1 as MNHNS and CDR2 as SASEGT. This CDR3 comprises 14 residues. V dropped 5 bases and J dropped 8 bases, with 18 bases sitting between them. CDR3 DNA sequence: TGTGCCAGCAGTCTAAGCATGGGGACACCCGAAGCTTTCTTT. It codes for CASSLSMGTPEAFF.

V and J are TRBV25-1 and TRBJ2-5; D possibly corresponds to TRBD2 (6 bases). This CDR3 comprises 15 residues. CDR1 and CDR2 (germline): MGHDK, SYGVNS. V lost 4 bases to trimming and J lost 4 bases, with 16 bases between them. CDR3 bases: TGTGCCAGCAGTGGAGGGACTGCGACTCCAGAGACCCAGTACTTC. The encoded protein is CASSGGTATPETQYF.

V gene TRBV5-1 combines with J gene TRBJ1-4; possibly TRBD1 for D (5 bases). Trimming took 3 bases from V and 8 from J, leaving 11 bases between them. CDR1 SGHRS and CDR2 YFSETQ come from the germline V gene. The CDR3 sequence is 13 residues long. CDR3 amino acids: CASSSGRGEKLFF. Written as DNA, the CDR3 is TGCGCCAGCAGCTCGGGACGCGGGGAAAAACTGTTTTTT.

This clone was detected only once. CDR3 sequence: CASSQERGEGPNYGYTF. As DNA, the CDR3 is TGCGCCAGCAGCCAAGAACGTGGCGAGGGGCCAAACTATGGCTACACCTTC. The rearrangement joins TRBV4-1 to TRBJ1-2, with D maybe TRBD1 (5 bases). The germline CDR1 and CDR2 sequences are MGHRA and YSYEKL. CDR3 size: 17 residues. V was cut by 0 bases and J by 2 bases, with 16 bases left in between.

The chain uses TRBV6-1 and TRBJ1-2; D may be TRBD1 (5 bases). Germline loops: CDR1 MNHNS, CDR2 SASEGT. V lost 1 base and J lost 5, with 17 bases in between. The CDR3 totals 16 residues. CDR3 protein: CASSEVGAPGLYGYTF. CDR3 nucleotide sequence: TGTGCCAGCAGTGAAGTAGGCGCGCCAGGGCTATATGGCTACACCTTC.

A word on this clone: This clone may be a read error of a much larger clone one base away. The chain has TRBV6-1 and TRBJ2-3, with TRBD1 matching 10 bases. After removal of 3 bases from V and 1 base from J, the junction contained 1 base not matched to a gene. The CDR3 sequence is 15 residues long. CDR1 and CDR2 from the germline V gene are MNHNS and SASEGT. The DNA for the CDR3 is TGTGCCAGCAGTGACGGGACAGGGGGCACAGATACGCAGTATTTT. Translation: CASSDGTGGTDTQYF.

The rearrangement links TRBV7-8 to TRBJ1-2; 8 bases map to TRBD1. The CDR3 is 17 amino acids. Germline CDR1 SGHVS, CDR2 FQNEAQ. Trimming removed 5 bases from V and 8 bases from J; junction bases left unmatched: 19. CDR3 coding DNA: TGTGCCAGCAGCACCAGACCCTTAGACAGGGGCTGGGACGGCTACACCTTC. It encodes CASSTRPLDRGWDGYTF.

This clone was counted a single time. CDR3 residues: CASRRDFQETQYF. The DNA for the CDR3 is TGCGCCAGCCGGCGAGATTTCCAAGAGACCCAGTACTTC. The chain recombines TRBV5-1 with TRBJ2-5; D is ambiguous. Germline V gives CDR1 SGHRS, CDR2 YFSETQ. The length of the CDR3 is 13 residues. V dropped 7 bases and J dropped 1 base, with 11 bases sitting between them.

The chain combines TRBV29-1 with TRBJ2-5; a weak D match, TRBD1 (5 bases). V was trimmed by 8 bases and J by 4 bases, leaving 11 bases between them. The CDR3 length is 11 residues. CDR1 is SQVTM and CDR2 is ANQGSEA in the germline V gene. The CDR3 bases are TGCAGCCCACAGCAGGGAGAGACCCAGTACTTC. This gives the protein CSPQQGETQYF.

The chain joins TRBV4-1 to TRBJ2-1, with 12 positions matching TRBD2. Germline CDR1 reads MGHRA; CDR2 reads YSYEKL. This CDR3 is built from 14 residues. Trimming cost V 5 bases and J 9 bases; bases outside gene matches: 5. The CDR3, as DNA: TGCGCCAGCAGCGAGGGACTAGCGGGTCGTGAGCAGTTCTTC. It codes for CASSEGLAGREQFF.

The chain combines TRBV4-1 with TRBJ2-1, with 14 bases matching TRBD2. The CDR3 is 16 amino acids. After removal of 4 bases from V and 7 bases from J, the junction contained 6 bases not matched to a gene. Germline V CDR1 and CDR2: MGHRA, YSYEKL. The CDR3 protein is CASSLRLAGGPNEQFF. The CDR3 DNA reads TGCGCCAGCAGCCTAAGACTAGCGGGGGGGCCGAATGAGCAGTTCTTC.

This clone was observed a few times. The rearrangement uses TRBV28 and TRBJ1-5, with D uncertain. CDR3 length: 12 amino acids. Germline CDR1 and CDR2: MDHEN and SYDVKM. The V and J ends lost 6 bases and 3 bases respectively, with 6 bases between them. The CDR3 nucleotides are TGTGCCAGCAGCGTCATCAATCAGCCCCAGCATTTT. Translated: CASSVINQPQHF.

V and J are TRBV21-1 and TRBJ2-4; the D call of TRBD2 is as the table states it, not checked on the DNA. TRBV21-1 is listed as a pseudogene. This CDR3 region has 21 residues. CDR3: CASSKGVDRSSSGRSKNIQYF. As DNA, the CDR3 is TGTGCCAGCAGCAAGGGAGTCGATCGGTCGAGTAGCGGGAGGTCCAAAAACATTCAGTACTTC.

The count of this clone is one. V gene TRBV15 combines with J gene TRBJ2-3; D is unresolved. Trimming took 0 bases from V and 2 from J, leaving 9 bases between them. The CDR3 loop spans 15 amino acids. The germline V gene has CDR1 LNHNV and CDR2 YYDKDF (reference sequence). The CDR3 is CATSRDNLPTDTQYF. In DNA form, the CDR3 reads TGTGCCACCAGCAGAGATAACCTACCCACAGATACGCAGTATTTT.

The rearrangement joins TRBV6-5 to TRBJ2-7; 10 bases match TRBD2. This CDR3 comprises 15 residues. CDR1 and CDR2 (germline): MNHEY, SVGAGI. Germline trimming cut 0 bases from V and 5 bases from J; bases unmatched to any gene: 4. The CDR3, as DNA: TGTGCCAGCAGTTACTCGGCTAGCGGGAGCGACGAGCAGTACTTC. Protein sequence: CASSYSASGSDEQYF.